Following are 18 T cell receptor beta chains from one sample sequenced in a study of PD-1 blockade in classical Hodgkin lymphoma. Measured with immunoSEQ multiplex PCR; TCRdb has only the in-frame clones, and not every one. The table lists about 50,000 clones, around 70% of them singletons. Every patient relapsed after autologous stem cell transplantation, and brentuximab vedotin exposure varied. The sequences come from peripheral blood mononuclear cells (PBMCs), collected at baseline. Every receptor here comes from a human donor with classical Hodgkin lymphoma.

The V and J genes are TRBV11-3 and TRBJ2-7; D gene uncertain. CDR3 size: 12 residues. In germline, CDR1 is SGHNT, CDR2 YENEEA. The germline V and J ends were trimmed by 3 bases and 4 bases, with 7 bases remaining between them. CDR3 DNA: TGTGCCAGCAGCTTTATGGGTTACGAGCAGTACTTC. Protein sequence: CASSFMGYEQYF.

In this sample, this clone turned up many times. This sequence joins TRBV6-1 and TRBJ1-1; the D is unclear. The V gene lost 10 bases and the J gene lost 6 bases, with 12 bases spanning the gap. This CDR3 is built from 11 residues. Germline loops: CDR1 MNHNS, CDR2 SASEGT. The CDR3 reads CATGVFAEAFF. CDR3 in DNA: TGTGCCACCGGGGTGTTTGCTGAAGCTTTCTTT.

This clone was observed a handful of times. J is TRBJ2-7 and V is TRBV7-2; 9 bases map to TRBD2. This CDR3 spans 15 amino acids. CDR1 is SGHTA, CDR2 FQGNSA, per germline. Trimming at V came to 1 base and at J to 2 bases, leaving 3 bases not matched to a gene. The CDR3 protein is CASSLETSGPYEQYF. The DNA of the CDR3 is TGTGCCAGCAGCTTAGAAACTAGCGGGCCCTACGAGCAGTACTTC.

The genes are TRBV2 and TRBJ2-1; the match to TRBD2 covers 9 bases. This CDR3 is 15 amino acids long. Unmatched junction bases numbered 5, after V lost 2 bases and J lost 6 bases. Germline V CDR1 and CDR2: SNHLY, FYNNEI. The CDR3 coding sequence is TGTGCCAGCAGTGAATTGGCTAGCGGGGCCAATGAGCAGTTCTTC. Protein sequence: CASSELASGANEQFF.

The V gene is TRBV6-6, the J gene TRBJ1-3; TRBD1 agrees at 7 bases. CDR3 length: 15 amino acids. CDR1 and CDR2 from the germline V gene are MNHNY and SVGAGI (reference sequence). V was clipped by 0 bases and J by 5 bases; unmatched bases: 4. In nucleotides, the CDR3 is TGTGCCAGCAGTTACTCCTCACAGGGGAGAAACACCATATATTTT. As protein: CASSYSSQGRNTIYF.

V gene TRBV6-6 combines with J gene TRBJ2-7, with 13 bases that match TRBD2. Looked up from germline, CDR1 is MNHNY and CDR2 is SVGAGI (reference sequence). Trimming took 11 bases from V and 2 from J; bases not matched to a gene: 3. The length of the CDR3 is 13 residues. CDR3 coding DNA: TGTGCCGGAGGACTAGCGGGAGCCTACGAGCAGTACTTC. Translating gives CAGGLAGAYEQYF.

In regard to this clone: Other DNA sequences within the sample encode an identical CDR3. The chain carries TRBV4-1 and TRBJ1-2; unclear D gene. The ends were cut back, 0 bases at V and 0 bases at J, with 5 bases in the middle. The CDR3 length is 14 residues. CDR1 and CDR2 (germline): MGHRA, YSYEKL. The CDR3 sequence is CASSQEGSNYGYTF. CDR3 DNA: TGCGCCAGCAGCCAAGAAGGTTCTAACTATGGCTACACCTTC.

A few counts support this clone. The CDR3 loop reads CASSTGDAVDEQFF. CDR3 in DNA: TGTGCCAGCAGTACAGGGGACGCGGTCGATGAGCAGTTCTTC. This chain connects TRBV6-5 to TRBJ2-1; 7 nucleotides line up with TRBD1. There are 14 residues in the CDR3. Germline CDR1 and CDR2: MNHEY and SVGAGI. J lost 8 bases, V lost 5 bases, and 9 bases had no gene match.

The rearrangement uses TRBV19 and TRBJ2-1; D unclear. The CDR3 has 14 residues. V was pared by 6 bases and J by 7 bases, with 16 bases between. Per the germline V gene, CDR1 is LNHDA and CDR2 is SQIVND (reference sequence). The CDR3 DNA reads TGTGCCAGTAGCCTCACCTCCCTAGGGAATGAGCAGTTCTTC. This encodes CASSLTSLGNEQFF.

The chain joins TRBV11-2 to TRBJ2-7; D is ambiguous. V lost 1 base and J 0 bases, leaving 10 bases between the germline ends. The CDR3 length is 15 residues. The V gene's germline CDR1 is SGHAT and CDR2 FQNNGV. The DNA of the CDR3 is TGTGCCAGCAGCTTAGGGCTCTTTAGCTCCTACGAGCAGTACTTC. Translation gives CASSLGLFSSYEQYF.

The rearrangement links TRBV18 to TRBJ1-6; D gene uncertain. Germline CDR1 KGHSH, CDR2 LQKENI. With 2 bases removed from V and 0 bases from J, the gap between germline ends came to 8 bases. The CDR3 runs 16 residues. CDR3 in amino acids: CASSPAHLSYNSPLHF. The CDR3 DNA follows: TGTGCCAGCTCACCAGCCCATCTCTCCTATAATTCACCCCTCCACTTT.

The chain joins TRBV6-1 to TRBJ1-1; D is perhaps TRBD1 (6 bases). CDR3 size: 14 residues. V lost 7 bases, J lost 6 bases, and 18 bases lay in between. In germline, CDR1 is MNHNS, CDR2 SASEGT. In DNA form, the CDR3 reads TGTGCCAGCACCCTAGAAGGGGGGGTTGCTGAAGCTTTCTTT. Its translation is CASTLEGGVAEAFF.

The V gene is TRBV6-1, the J gene TRBJ2-3; D is unresolved. From germline, CDR1 is MNHNS and CDR2 SASEGT. Trimming stripped 5 bases from V and 0 bases from J, with 12 bases between. CDR3 size: 15 residues. CDR3 sequence: CASSTPGASTDTQYF. CDR3 nucleotide sequence: TGTGCCAGCAGTACACCAGGAGCTAGCACAGATACGCAGTATTTT.

The chain has TRBV19 and TRBJ1-4; D remains unclear. V lost 7 bases and J 7 bases, leaving 19 bases between the germline ends. CDR1 and CDR2 from the germline V gene are LNHDA and SQIVND (reference sequence). This CDR3 comprises 15 residues. CDR3 DNA sequence: TGTGCCAGTAAAGTCTTCCCCACGGCCCCTGAAAAACTGTTTTTT. Translating gives CASKVFPTAPEKLFF.

The V call is TRBV11-2, the J call TRBJ2-2; D could derive from TRBD1 or TRBD2 (6 bases each). This CDR3 is 13 amino acids long. The germline V gene encodes CDR1 SGHAT and CDR2 FQNNGV. The ends were cut back, 8 bases at V and 7 bases at J, with 14 bases in the middle. The CDR3 spells CASQMGGVGELFF. DNA of the CDR3: TGTGCCAGCCAAATGGGGGGCGTCGGGGAGCTGTTTTTT.

This clone was observed once. One junction end does not reproduce the germline sequence, and a read error may be involved. This chain connects TRBV4-2 to TRBJ2-7; D unresolved. This CDR3 contains 11 residues. Germline lookup yields CDR1 LGHNA and CDR2 YNFKEQ. This CDR3 is CAGSQGYEQYF. CDR3 nucleotides: TGTGCCGGCAGCCAAGGCTACGAGCAGTACTTC.

This sequence joins TRBV30 and TRBJ1-2; possible D gene TRBD1, 5 bases. Germline values: CDR1 GTSNPN, CDR2 SVGIG (reference sequence). This CDR3 spans 13 amino acids. V lost 3 bases, J lost 8 bases, and 16 bases lay in between. CDR3 sequence: CAWSSGVRGGYTF. DNA for the CDR3: TGTGCCTGGAGCTCGGGGGTACGCGGAGGCTACACCTTC.

The chain links TRBV7-2 to TRBJ2-3; D gene uncertain. The germline CDR1 and CDR2 sequences are SGHTA and FQGNSA. This CDR3 spans 15 amino acids. The germline V and J ends were trimmed by 5 bases and 0 bases, with 12 bases remaining between them. The CDR3 region is CASSLFDGSTDTQYF. The DNA of the CDR3 is TGTGCCAGCAGCCTGTTTGATGGGAGCACAGATACGCAGTATTTT.